The text below deals with one TCR beta chain. Data came from immunoSEQ multiplex PCR; TCRdb stores just in-frame clones and leaves some out. The table includes tens of thousands of clones, approximately 94% detected once. This record belongs to a study of OX40 agonist ivuxolimab in advanced cancers. Between the trimmed V and J ends, which lost 0 bases and 3 bases, there was a span of 18 bases. The CDR3 loop spans 18 amino acids. CDR1 is LGHNA and CDR2 is YSLEER in the germline V gene. The source was CD4+ or CD8+ T cells sorted from blood, collected in a trial of the OX40 agonist ivuxolimab. This TCR was sampled from an adult with an advanced solid tumor such as melanoma, head and neck, liver or kidney cancer. The J gene is TRBJ1-3, the V gene TRBV4-3; D uncertain. The CDR3 sequence: CASSQESLEGRNGNTIYF. In DNA form, the CDR3 reads TGCGCCAGCAGCCAAGAGAGTCTGGAAGGGAGGAATGGAAACACCATATATTTT.